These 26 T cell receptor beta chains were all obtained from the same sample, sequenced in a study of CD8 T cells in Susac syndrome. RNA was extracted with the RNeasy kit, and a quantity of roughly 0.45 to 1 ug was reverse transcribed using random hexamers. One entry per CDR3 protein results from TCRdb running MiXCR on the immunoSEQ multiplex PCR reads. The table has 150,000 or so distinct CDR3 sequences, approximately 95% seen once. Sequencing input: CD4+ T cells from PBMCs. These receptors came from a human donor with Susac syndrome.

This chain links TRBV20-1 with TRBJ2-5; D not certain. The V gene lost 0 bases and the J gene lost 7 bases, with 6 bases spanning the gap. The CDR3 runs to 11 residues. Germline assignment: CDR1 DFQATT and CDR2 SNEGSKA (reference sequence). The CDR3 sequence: CSAREKGTQYF. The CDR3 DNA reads TGCAGTGCTAGAGAAAAGGGGACCCAGTACTTC.

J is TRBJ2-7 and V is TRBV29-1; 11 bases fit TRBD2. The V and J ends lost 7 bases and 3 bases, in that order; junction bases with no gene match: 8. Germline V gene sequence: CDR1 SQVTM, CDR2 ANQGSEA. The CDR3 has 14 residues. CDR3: CSALLAGDDYEQYF. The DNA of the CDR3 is TGCAGCGCACTACTAGCGGGGGATGACTACGAGCAGTACTTC.

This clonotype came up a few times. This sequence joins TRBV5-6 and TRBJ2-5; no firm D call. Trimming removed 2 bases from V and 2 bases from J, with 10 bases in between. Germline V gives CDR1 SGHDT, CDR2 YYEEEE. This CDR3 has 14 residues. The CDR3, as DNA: TGTGCCAGCAGCTTCCTACTGGTTCAAGAGACCCAGTACTTC. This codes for CASSFLLVQETQYF.

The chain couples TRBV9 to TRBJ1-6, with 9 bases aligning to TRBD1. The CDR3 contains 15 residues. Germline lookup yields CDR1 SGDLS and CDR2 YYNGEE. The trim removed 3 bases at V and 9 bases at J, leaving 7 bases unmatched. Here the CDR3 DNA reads TGTGCCAGCAGCGAACAGGGGGCTCTTAGTTCACCCCTCCACTTT. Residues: CASSEQGALSSPLHF.

The CDR3 reads CATSDERGEQYF. CDR3 DNA: TGTGCCACCAGTGATGAGAGGGGCGAGCAGTACTTC. The genes are TRBV24-1 and TRBJ2-7; D tentatively reads TRBD1 or TRBD2 (5 bases each). Trimming left V 3 bases short and J 6 bases short, with 8 bases between. Germline-derived CDR1 and CDR2 are KGHDR and SFDVKD. CDR3 length: 12 residues.

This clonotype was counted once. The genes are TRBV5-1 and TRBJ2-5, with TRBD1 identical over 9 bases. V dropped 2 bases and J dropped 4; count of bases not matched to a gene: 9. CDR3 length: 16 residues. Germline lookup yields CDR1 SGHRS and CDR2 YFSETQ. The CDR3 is CASSFTGGLSGETQYF. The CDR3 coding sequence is TGCGCCAGCAGCTTTACAGGGGGCCTGAGCGGAGAGACCCAGTACTTC. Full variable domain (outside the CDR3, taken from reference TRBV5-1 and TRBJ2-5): KAGVTQTPRYLIKTRGQQVTLSCSPISGHRSVSWYQQTPGQGLQFLFEYFSETQRNKGNFPGRFSGRQFSNSRSEMNVSTLELGDSALYLCASSFTGGLSGETQYFGPGTRLLVL.

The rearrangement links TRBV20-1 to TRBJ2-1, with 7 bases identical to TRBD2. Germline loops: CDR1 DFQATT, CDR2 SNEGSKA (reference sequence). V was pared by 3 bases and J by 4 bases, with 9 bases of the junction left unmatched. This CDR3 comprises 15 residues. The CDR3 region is CSASIGLAEYNEQFF. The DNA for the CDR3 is TGCAGTGCTAGTATAGGCCTAGCGGAGTACAATGAGCAGTTCTTC.

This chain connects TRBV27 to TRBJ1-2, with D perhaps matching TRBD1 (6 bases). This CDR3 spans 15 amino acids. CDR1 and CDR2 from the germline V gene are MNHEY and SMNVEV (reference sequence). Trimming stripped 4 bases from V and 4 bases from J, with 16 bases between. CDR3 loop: CASSWAGQGGYGYTF. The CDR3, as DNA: TGTGCCAGCAGTTGGGCGGGACAAGGCGGCTATGGCTACACCTTC.

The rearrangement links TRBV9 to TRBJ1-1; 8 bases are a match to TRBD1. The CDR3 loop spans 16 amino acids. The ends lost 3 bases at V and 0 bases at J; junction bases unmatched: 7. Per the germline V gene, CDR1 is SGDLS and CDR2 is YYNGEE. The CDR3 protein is CASSERQGLMNTEAFF. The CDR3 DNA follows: TGTGCCAGCAGCGAACGACAGGGGTTGATGAACACTGAAGCTTTCTTT.

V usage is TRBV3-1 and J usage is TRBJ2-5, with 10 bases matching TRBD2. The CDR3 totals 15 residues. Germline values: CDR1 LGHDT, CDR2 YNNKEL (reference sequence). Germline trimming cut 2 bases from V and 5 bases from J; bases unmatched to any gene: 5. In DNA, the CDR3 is TGTGCCAGCAGCCAAATGAGCGGGGGGGCGGAGACCCAGTACTTC. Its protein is CASSQMSGGAETQYF.

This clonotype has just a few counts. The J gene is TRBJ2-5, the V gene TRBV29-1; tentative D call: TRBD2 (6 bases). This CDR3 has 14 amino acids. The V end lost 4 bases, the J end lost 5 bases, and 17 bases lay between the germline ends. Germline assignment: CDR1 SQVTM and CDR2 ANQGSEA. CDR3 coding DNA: TGCAGCGTTGTCCCGTTGGCAGGGAGGGAGACCCAGTACTTC. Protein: CSVVPLAGRETQYF.

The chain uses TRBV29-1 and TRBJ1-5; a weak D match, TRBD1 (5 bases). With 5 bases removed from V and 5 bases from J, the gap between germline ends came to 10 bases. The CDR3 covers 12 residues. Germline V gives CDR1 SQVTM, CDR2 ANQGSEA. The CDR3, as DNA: TGCAGCGTTAGGGTGGGGGATCAGCCCCAGCATTTT. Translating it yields CSVRVGDQPQHF.

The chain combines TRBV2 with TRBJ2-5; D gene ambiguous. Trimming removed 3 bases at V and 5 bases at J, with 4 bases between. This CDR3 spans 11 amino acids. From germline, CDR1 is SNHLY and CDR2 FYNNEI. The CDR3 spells CASSEDETQYF. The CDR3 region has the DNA TGTGCCAGCAGTGAGGATGAGACCCAGTACTTC. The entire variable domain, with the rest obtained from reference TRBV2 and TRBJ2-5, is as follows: EPEVTQTPSHQVTQMGQEVILRCVPISNHLYFYWYRQILGQKVEFLVSFYNNEISEKSEIFDDQFSVERPDGSNFTLKIRSTKLEDSAMYFCASSEDETQYFGPGTRLLVL.

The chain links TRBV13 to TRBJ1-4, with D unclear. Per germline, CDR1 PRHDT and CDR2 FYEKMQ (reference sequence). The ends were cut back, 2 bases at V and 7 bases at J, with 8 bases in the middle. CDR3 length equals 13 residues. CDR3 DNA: TGTGCCAGCAGCTTATTTCCCGCTGAAAAACTGTTTTTT. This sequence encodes CASSLFPAEKLFF. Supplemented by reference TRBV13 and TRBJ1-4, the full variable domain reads AAGVIQSPRHLIKEKRETATLKCYPIPRHDTVYWYQQGPGQDPQFLISFYEKMQSDKGSIPDRFSAQQFSDYHSELNMSSLELGDSALYFCASSLFPAEKLFFGSGTQLSVL.

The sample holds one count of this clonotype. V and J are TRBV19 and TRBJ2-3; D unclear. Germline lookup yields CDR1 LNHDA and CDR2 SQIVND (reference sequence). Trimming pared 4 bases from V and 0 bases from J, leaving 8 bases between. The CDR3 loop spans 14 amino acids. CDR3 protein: CASSTQSSTDTQYF. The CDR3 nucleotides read TGTGCCAGTAGTACTCAGTCTAGCACAGATACGCAGTATTTT.

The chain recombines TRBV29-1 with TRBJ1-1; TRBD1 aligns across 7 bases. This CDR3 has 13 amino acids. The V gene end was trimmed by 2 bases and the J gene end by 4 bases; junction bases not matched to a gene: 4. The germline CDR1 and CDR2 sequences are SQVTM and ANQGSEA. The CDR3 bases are TGCAGCGTTGAAAGGGGGCTGGGCACTGAAGCTTTCTTT. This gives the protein CSVERGLGTEAFF.

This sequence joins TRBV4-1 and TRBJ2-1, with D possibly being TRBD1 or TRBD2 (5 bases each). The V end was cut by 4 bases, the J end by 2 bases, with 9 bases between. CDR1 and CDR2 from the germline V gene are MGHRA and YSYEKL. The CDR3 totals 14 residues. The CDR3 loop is CASSPLGAYNEQFF. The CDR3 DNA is TGCGCCAGCAGCCCCTTGGGGGCCTACAATGAGCAGTTCTTC.

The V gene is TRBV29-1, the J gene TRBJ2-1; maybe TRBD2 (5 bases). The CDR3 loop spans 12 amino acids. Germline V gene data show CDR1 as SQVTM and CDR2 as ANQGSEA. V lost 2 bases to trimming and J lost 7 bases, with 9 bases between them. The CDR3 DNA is TGCAGCGTTGAATTAGCGCCGAATGAGCAGTTCTTC. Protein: CSVELAPNEQFF.

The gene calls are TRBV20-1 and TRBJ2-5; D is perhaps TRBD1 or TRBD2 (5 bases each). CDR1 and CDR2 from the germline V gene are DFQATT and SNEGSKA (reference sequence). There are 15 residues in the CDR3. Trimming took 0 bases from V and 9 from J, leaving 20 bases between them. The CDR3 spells CSARDLGTGIDAQYF. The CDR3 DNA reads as TGCAGTGCTAGAGATCTTGGGACCGGAATCGATGCCCAGTACTTC.

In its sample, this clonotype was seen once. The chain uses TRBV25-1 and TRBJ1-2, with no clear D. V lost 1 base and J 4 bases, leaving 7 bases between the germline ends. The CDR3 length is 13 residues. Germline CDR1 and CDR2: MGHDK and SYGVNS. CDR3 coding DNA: TGTGCCAGCAGTGAATCCTCACTCTATGGCTACACCTTC. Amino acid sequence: CASSESSLYGYTF.

The chain's CDR3 is CASNGQLDQPQHF. The CDR3 nucleotides read TGTGCCAGCAACGGACAGCTAGATCAGCCCCAGCATTTT. J is TRBJ1-5 and V is TRBV2, with TRBD1 as a possible D gene (6 bases). Per germline, CDR1 SNHLY and CDR2 FYNNEI. This CDR3 region has 13 residues. V lost 7 bases and J lost 5, with 12 bases in between.

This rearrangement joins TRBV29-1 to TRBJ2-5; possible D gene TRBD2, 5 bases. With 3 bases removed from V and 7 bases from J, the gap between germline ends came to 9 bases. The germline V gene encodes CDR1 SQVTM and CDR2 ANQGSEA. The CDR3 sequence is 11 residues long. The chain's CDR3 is CSVELGGTQYF. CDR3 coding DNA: TGCAGCGTTGAGTTAGGAGGGACCCAGTACTTC.

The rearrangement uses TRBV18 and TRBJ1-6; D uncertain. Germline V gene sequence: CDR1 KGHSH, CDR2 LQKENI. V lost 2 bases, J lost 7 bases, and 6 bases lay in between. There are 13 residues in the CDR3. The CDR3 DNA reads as TGTGCCAGCTCACCAGGGAAGAATTCACCCCTCCACTTT. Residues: CASSPGKNSPLHF.

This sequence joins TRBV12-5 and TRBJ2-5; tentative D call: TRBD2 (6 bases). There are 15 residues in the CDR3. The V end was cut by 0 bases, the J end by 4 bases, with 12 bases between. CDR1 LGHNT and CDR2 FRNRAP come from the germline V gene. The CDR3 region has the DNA TGTGCTAGTGGTTTGGTACTAGCCAAGGGAGAGACCCAGTACTTC. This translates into CASGLVLAKGETQYF.

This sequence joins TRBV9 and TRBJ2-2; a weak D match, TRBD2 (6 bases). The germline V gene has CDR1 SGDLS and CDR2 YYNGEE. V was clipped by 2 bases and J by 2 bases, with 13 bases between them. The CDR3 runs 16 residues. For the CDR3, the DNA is TGTGCCAGCAGCGTCAAGACTAGGGACAACACCGGGGAGCTGTTTTTT. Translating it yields CASSVKTRDNTGELFF.

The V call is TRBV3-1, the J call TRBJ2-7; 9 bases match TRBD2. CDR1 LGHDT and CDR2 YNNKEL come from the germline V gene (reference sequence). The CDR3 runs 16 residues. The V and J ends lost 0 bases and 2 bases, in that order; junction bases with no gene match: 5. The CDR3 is CASSQERLAVAYEQYF. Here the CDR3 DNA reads TGTGCCAGCAGCCAAGAGCGACTAGCGGTGGCCTACGAGCAGTACTTC.